A single sample gave rise to the 10 T cell receptor beta chains below, sequenced in a study of cytotoxic CD8 clonotypes in ibrutinib-treated CLL. Profiling relied on immunoSEQ multiplex PCR, and the TCRdb table lists in-frame clones only, not all of them. The sample shows 300,000 to 400,000 clones, 67% of them seen only once. Sequenced material: PBMCs, taken after 36 months of ibrutinib treatment. The source of these receptors is a human donor with chronic lymphocytic leukemia.

The chain employs TRBV4-3 and TRBJ1-2, with D possibly being TRBD1 (6 bases). Germline lookup yields CDR1 LGHNA and CDR2 YSLEER. The V gene lost 4 bases and the J gene lost 3 bases, with 9 bases spanning the gap. The CDR3 consists of 13 residues. CDR3: CASSRGQYYGYTF. In DNA, the CDR3 is TGCGCCAGCAGCCGAGGACAGTACTATGGCTACACCTTC.

V is TRBV7-2 and J is TRBJ2-5; D gene uncertain. The DNA matches TRBJ2-7 better at its end, which makes the J call doubtful. Germline assignment: CDR1 SGHTA and CDR2 FQGNSA. The CDR3 has 15 residues. CDR3 protein: CASSLEVTAYYEQYF. CDR3 DNA: TGTGCCAGCAGCTTAGAGGTCACAGCCTACTACGAGCAGTACTTC.

V and J are TRBV10-3 and TRBJ1-2; no reliable D call. Between the trimmed V and J ends, which lost 6 bases and 4 bases, there was a span of 9 bases. Germline loops: CDR1 ENHRY, CDR2 SYGVKD. The CDR3 runs to 12 residues. DNA for the CDR3: TGTGCCATCAGCCGATCCCGCTATGGCTACACCTTC. Translation gives CAISRSRYGYTF.

The V and J genes are TRBV7-2 and TRBJ2-3; the D gene is possibly TRBD2 (6 bases). The CDR3 is made up of 15 amino acids. CDR1 and CDR2 (germline): SGHTA, FQGNSA. The V end lost 1 base, the J end lost 6 bases, and 14 bases lay between the germline ends. CDR3 amino acids: CASSLGLGGDDTQYF. The CDR3 bases are TGTGCCAGCAGCTTAGGGCTGGGAGGAGACGATACGCAGTATTTT.

V is TRBV7-8 and J is TRBJ2-1; D gene uncertain. CDR3 length: 12 residues. Trimming pared 5 bases from V and 5 bases from J, leaving 7 bases between. CDR1 and CDR2 from the germline V gene are SGHVS and FQNEAQ. The DNA of the CDR3 is TGTGCCAGCAGCCTTCAGAACAATGAGCAGTTCTTC. It yields the protein CASSLQNNEQFF.

This clone was counted a few times. The chain links TRBV6-1 to TRBJ1-6; possibly TRBD1 for D (5 bases). From germline, CDR1 is MNHNS and CDR2 SASEGT. Trimming removed 6 bases at V and 1 base at J, with 7 bases between. CDR3 length: 14 amino acids. This CDR3 reads CASRGGSYNSPLHF. CDR3 in DNA: TGTGCCAGCAGGGGGGGGTCCTATAATTCACCCCTCCACTTT.

This chain joins TRBV18 and TRBJ2-7; D call uncertain. CDR1 is KGHSH and CDR2 is LQKENI in the germline V gene. Trimming pared 5 bases from V and 4 bases from J, leaving 9 bases between. The CDR3 loop spans 12 amino acids. CDR3 region: CASSSQGYEQYF. In DNA form, the CDR3 reads TGTGCCAGCTCATCCCAAGGATACGAGCAGTACTTC.

The table lists this clone with a few counts. The chain carries TRBV2 and TRBJ1-2, with 8 bases that match TRBD1. The V and J ends lost 3 bases and 8 bases, in that order; junction bases with no gene match: 5. Germline V gene data show CDR1 as SNHLY and CDR2 as FYNNEI. This CDR3 comprises 13 residues. CDR3 DNA: TGTGCCAGCAGTGAGCGGACAGGGATGGGCTACACCTTC. Its protein product is CASSERTGMGYTF. Variable domain in full (rest from reference TRBV2 and TRBJ1-2): EPEVTQTPSHQVTQMGQEVILRCVPISNHLYFYWYRQILGQKVEFLVSFYNNEISEKSEIFDDQFSVERPDGSNFTLKIRSTKLEDSAMYFCASSERTGMGYTFGSGTRLTVV.

This clone has a handful of counts. This chain connects TRBV29-1 to TRBJ1-5, with D maybe TRBD1 (5 bases). Germline CDR1 reads SQVTM; CDR2 reads ANQGSEA. Trimming pared 4 bases from V and 6 bases from J, leaving 16 bases between. This CDR3 has 14 amino acids. CDR3 protein: CSVGGSSPGQPQHF. The CDR3 nucleotides are TGCAGCGTTGGGGGGTCTTCCCCGGGTCAGCCCCAGCATTTT. Using reference TRBV29-1 and TRBJ1-5 for the parts outside the CDR3, the full variable domain is SAVISQKPSRDICQRGTSLTIQCQVDSQVTMMFWYRQQPGQSLTLIATANQGSEATYESGFVIDKFPISRPNLTFSTLTVSNMSPEDSSIYLCSVGGSSPGQPQHFGDGTRLSIL.

The J gene is TRBJ2-1, the V gene TRBV5-1; TRBD1 matches at 8 bases. Trimming removed 0 bases from V and 6 bases from J; junction bases left unmatched: 5. This CDR3 has 15 residues. CDR1 and CDR2 from the germline V gene are SGHRS and YFSETQ. CDR3 in DNA: TGCGCCAGCAGCTTGGGACAGGGGATATTCAATGAGCAGTTCTTC. Its protein product is CASSLGQGIFNEQFF.